This T cell receptor (beta chain) was profiled in a study of blood T cell repertoires in COVID-19. Overall study context: In Cohort 3, a recovered donor had either two negative PCRs, clearance, or symptom resolution. Samples representing acute and convalescent COVID-19 were sourced from the United States, Italy and Spain. T cells, B-cell-depleted T cells, or PBMCs provided the cDNA or gDNA that served as material.

Using immunoSEQ multiplex PCR, the repertoire was profiled, and TCRdb retains in-frame clones only, with some absent. There are about 270,000 clones in the sample; around 89% occur only once, and under 2.5% lies in the top ten. Germline CDR1 SGHDT, CDR2 YYEEEE. There are 15 residues in the CDR3. V lost 1 base and J lost 1, with 6 bases in between. This sequence originates from a woman aged 60-70 years in a cohort exposed to, infected with or recovered from COVID-19 (not recorded which). V and J are TRBV5-6 and TRBJ2-6, with a tentative D call TRBD2 (6 bases). Sequenced: PBMCs or T cells enriched from blood (not recorded which). CDR3 nucleotides: TGTGCCAGCAGCTTGCGGGGGTCTGGGGCCAACGTCCTGACTTTC. It translates to CASSLRGSGANVLTF. Full variable domain (remainder filled in from reference TRBV5-6 and TRBJ2-6): DAGVTQSPTHLIKTRGQQVTLRCSPKSGHDTVSWYQQALGQGPQFIFQYYEEEERQRGNFPDRFSGHQFPNYSSELNVNALLLGDSALYLCASSLRGSGANVLTFGAGSRLTVL.